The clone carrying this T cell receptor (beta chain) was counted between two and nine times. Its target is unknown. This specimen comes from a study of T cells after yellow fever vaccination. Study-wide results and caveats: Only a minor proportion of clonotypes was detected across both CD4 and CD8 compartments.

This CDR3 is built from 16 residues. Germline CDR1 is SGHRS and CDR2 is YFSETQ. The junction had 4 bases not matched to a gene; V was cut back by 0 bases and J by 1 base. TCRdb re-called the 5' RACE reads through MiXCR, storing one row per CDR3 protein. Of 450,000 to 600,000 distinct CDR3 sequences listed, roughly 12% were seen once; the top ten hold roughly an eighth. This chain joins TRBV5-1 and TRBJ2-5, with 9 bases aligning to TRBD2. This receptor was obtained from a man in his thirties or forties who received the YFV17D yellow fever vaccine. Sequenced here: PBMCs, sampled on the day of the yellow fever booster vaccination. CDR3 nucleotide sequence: TGCGCCAGCAGCTTGGCCGGAGCGGGAGGCCAAGAGACCCAGTACTTC. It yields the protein CASSLAGAGGQETQYF.